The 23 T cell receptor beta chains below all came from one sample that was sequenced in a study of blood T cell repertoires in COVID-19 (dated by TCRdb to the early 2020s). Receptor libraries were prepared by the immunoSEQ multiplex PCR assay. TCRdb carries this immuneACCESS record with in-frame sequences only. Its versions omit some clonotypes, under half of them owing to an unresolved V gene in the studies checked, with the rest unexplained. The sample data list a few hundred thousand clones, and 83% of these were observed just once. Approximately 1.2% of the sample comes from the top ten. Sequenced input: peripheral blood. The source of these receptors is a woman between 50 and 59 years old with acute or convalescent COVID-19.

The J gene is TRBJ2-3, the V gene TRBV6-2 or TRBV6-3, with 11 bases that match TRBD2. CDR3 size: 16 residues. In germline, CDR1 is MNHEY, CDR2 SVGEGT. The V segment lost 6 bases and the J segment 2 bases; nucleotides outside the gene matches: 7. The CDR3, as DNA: TGTGCCAGCAGCATACGACTAGCGGGGTTCACAGATACGCAGTATTTT. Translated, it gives CASSIRLAGFTDTQYF.

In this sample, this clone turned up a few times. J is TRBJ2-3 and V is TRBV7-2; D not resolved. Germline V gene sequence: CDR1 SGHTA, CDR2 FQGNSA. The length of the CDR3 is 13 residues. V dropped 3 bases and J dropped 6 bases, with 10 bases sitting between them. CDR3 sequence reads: CASSFIEADTQYF. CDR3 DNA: TGTGCCAGCAGCTTTATCGAGGCGGATACGCAGTATTTT.

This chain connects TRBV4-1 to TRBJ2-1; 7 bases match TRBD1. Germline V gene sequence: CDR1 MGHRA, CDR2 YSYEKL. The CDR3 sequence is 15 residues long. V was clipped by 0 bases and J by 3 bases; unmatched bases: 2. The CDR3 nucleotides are TGCGCCAGCAGCCAAGAGGGGGACAGCTACAATGAGCAGTTCTTC. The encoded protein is CASSQEGDSYNEQFF.

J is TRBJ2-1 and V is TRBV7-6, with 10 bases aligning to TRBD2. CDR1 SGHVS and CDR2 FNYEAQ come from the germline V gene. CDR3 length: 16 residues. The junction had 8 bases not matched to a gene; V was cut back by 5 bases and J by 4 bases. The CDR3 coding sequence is TGTGCCAGCAGCCCCCTGGGAGCGGGAGGGTACAATGAGCAGTTCTTC. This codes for CASSPLGAGGYNEQFF. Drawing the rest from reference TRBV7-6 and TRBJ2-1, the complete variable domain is GAGVSQSPRYKVTKRGQDVALRCDPISGHVSLYWYRQALGQGPEFLTYFNYEAQQDKSGLPNDRFSAERPEGSISTLTIQRTEQRDSAMYRCASSPLGAGGYNEQFFGPGTRLTVL.

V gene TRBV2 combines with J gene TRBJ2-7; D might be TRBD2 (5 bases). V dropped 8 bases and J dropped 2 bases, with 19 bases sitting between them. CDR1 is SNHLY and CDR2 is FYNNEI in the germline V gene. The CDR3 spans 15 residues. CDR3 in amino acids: CASVLEAGATYEQYF. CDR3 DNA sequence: TGTGCCAGCGTACTGGAGGCGGGTGCAACCTACGAGCAGTACTTC.

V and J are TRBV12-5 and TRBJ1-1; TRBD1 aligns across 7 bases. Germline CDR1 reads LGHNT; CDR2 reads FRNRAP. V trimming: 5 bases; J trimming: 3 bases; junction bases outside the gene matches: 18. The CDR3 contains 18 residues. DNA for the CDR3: TGTGCTAGTGGTCCTATTAACTGGACGACAGGGAAGGACACTGAAGCTTTCTTT. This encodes CASGPINWTTGKDTEAFF. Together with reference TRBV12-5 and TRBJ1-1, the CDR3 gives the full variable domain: DARVTQTPRHKVTEMGQEVTMRCQPILGHNTVFWYRQTMMQGLELLAYFRNRAPLDDSGMPKDRFSAEMPDATLATLKIQPSEPRDSAVYFCASGPINWTTGKDTEAFFGQGTRLTVV.

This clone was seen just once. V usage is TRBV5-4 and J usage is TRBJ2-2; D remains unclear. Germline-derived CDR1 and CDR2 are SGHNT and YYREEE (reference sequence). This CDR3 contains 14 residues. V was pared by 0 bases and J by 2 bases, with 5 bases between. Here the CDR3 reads CASSLARNTGELFF. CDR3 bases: TGTGCCAGCAGCTTGGCTAGAAACACCGGGGAGCTGTTTTTT.

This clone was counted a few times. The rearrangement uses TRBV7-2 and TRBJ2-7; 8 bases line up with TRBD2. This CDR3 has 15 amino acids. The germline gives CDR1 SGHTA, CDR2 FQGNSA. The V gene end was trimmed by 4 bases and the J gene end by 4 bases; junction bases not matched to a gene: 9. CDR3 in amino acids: CASSSLAERRYEQYF. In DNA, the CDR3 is TGTGCCAGCAGCTCACTAGCGGAAAGGAGGTACGAGCAGTACTTC.

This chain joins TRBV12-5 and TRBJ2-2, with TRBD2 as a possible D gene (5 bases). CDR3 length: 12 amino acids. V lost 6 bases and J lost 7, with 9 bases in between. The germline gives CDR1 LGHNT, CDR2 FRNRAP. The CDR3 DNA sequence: TGTGCTAGTGGCCGGGATGGCGGGGAGCTGTTTTTT. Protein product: CASGRDGGELFF. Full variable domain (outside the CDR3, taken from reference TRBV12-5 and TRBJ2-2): DARVTQTPRHKVTEMGQEVTMRCQPILGHNTVFWYRQTMMQGLELLAYFRNRAPLDDSGMPKDRFSAEMPDATLATLKIQPSEPRDSAVYFCASGRDGGELFFGEGSRLTVL.

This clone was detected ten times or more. The DNA for the CDR3 is TGTGCCAGCAGCGTAGGTGCTAGCGGGGTTCGGGATACGCAGTATTTT. Translation: CASSVGASGVRDTQYF. The rearrangement uses TRBV9 and TRBJ2-3, with 9 bases matching TRBD2. The CDR3 has 16 residues. The J segment lost 6 bases and the V segment lost 0 bases, leaving 8 bases of the junction unmatched. CDR1 is SGDLS, CDR2 YYNGEE, per germline.

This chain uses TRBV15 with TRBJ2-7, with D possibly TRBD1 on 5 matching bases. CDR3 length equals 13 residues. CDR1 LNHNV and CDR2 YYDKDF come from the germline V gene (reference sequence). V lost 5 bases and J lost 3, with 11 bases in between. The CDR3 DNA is TGTGCCACCAGCCGCGACAGAGGCTACGAGCAGTACGTC. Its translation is CATSRDRGYEQYV.

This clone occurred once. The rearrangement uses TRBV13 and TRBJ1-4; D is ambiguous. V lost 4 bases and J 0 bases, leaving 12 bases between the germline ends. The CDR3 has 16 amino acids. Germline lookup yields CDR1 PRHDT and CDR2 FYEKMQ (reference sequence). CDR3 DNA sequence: TGTGCCAGCAGCTCCCGTCGGACTGCAACTAATGAAAAACTGTTTTTT. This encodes CASSSRRTATNEKLFF.

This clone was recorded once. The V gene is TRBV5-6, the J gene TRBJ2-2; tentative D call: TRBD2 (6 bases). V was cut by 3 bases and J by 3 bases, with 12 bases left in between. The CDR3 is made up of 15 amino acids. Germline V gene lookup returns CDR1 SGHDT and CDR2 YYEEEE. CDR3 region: CASSSRGFDTGELFF. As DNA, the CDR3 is TGTGCCAGCAGCTCCCGGGGGTTCGACACCGGGGAGCTGTTTTTT.

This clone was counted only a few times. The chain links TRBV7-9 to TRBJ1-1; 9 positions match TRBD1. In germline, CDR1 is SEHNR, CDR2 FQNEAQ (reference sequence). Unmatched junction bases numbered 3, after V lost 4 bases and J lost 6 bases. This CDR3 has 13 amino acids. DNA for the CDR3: TGTGCCAGCAGCTCGGGGACAGGGCCTGAAGCTTTCTTT. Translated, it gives CASSSGTGPEAFF.

CDR3 in DNA: TGTGCCAGCATGAGGACAGGGGCACTCCTTAAGGCCGGTGGCTACACCTTC. It specifies CASMRTGALLKAGGYTF. The J gene is TRBJ1-2, the V gene TRBV5-5, with TRBD1 identical over 9 bases. CDR3 length equals 17 residues. Germline-derived CDR1 and CDR2 are SGHKS and YYEKEE (reference sequence). J gave up 7 bases and V 6 bases, and 19 bases lay outside the gene matches.

The CDR3 DNA reads as TGTGCCAGTAGCGGGGGAAGTGATACGCAGTATTTT. Amino acid sequence: CASSGGSDTQYF. V and J are TRBV19 and TRBJ2-3; TRBD2 might be the D (6 bases). CDR3 length: 12 residues. Germline V gene lookup returns CDR1 LNHDA and CDR2 SQIVND (reference sequence). The germline V and J ends were trimmed by 6 bases and 6 bases, with 10 bases remaining between them.

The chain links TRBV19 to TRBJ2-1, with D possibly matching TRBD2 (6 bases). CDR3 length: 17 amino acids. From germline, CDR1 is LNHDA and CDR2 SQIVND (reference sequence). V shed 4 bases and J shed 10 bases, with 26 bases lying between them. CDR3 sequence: CASSTLPGESSSREQFF. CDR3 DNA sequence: TGTGCCAGTAGTACCCTCCCGGGAGAGTCTTCGTCCAGGGAGCAGTTCTTC.

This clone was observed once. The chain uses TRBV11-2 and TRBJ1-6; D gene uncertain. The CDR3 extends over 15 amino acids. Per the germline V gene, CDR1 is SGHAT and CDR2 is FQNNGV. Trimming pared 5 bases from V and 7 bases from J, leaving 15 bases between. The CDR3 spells CASSSLFSVNSPLHF. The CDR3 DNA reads TGTGCCAGCAGCAGCTTATTTAGCGTAAATTCACCCCTCCACTTT.

The CDR3 nucleotides are TGCGCCAGCAGCCAACAGATGCCCGGGACTAGCGGGACCAATGAGCAGTTCTTC. Protein sequence: CASSQQMPGTSGTNEQFF. The chain combines TRBV4-1 with TRBJ2-1; 13 bases map to TRBD2. The CDR3 is 18 residues long. Germline trimming cut 2 bases from V and 6 bases from J; bases unmatched to any gene: 10. From germline, CDR1 is MGHRA and CDR2 YSYEKL.

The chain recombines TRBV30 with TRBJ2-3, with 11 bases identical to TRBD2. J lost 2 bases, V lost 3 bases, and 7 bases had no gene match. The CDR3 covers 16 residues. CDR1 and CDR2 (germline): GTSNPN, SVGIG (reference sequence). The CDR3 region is CAWSVGLAGTTDTQYF. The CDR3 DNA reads TGTGCCTGGAGCGTCGGACTAGCGGGTACCACAGATACGCAGTATTTT.

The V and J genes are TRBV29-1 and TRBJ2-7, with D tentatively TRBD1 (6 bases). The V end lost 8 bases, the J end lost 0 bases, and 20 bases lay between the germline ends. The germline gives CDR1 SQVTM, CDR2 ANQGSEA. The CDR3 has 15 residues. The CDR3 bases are TGCAGCCTCTGGCAGGGGCGATGGGGCTCCTACGAGCAGTACGTC. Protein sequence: CSLWQGRWGSYEQYV.

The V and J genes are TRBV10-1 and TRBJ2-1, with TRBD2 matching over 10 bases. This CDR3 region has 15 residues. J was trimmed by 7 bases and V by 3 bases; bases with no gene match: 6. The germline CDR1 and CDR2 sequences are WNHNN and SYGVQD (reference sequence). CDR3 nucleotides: TGCGCCAGCAGTGAAGTAGCGGGGGGCCCGAATGAGCAGTTCTTC. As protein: CASSEVAGGPNEQFF.

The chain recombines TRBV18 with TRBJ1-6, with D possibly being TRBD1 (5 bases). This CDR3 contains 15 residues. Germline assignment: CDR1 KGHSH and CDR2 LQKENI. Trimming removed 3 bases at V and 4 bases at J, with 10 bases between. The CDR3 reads CASSPSTAYNSPLHF. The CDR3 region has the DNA TGTGCCAGCTCACCCTCGACAGCATATAATTCACCCCTCCACTTT.